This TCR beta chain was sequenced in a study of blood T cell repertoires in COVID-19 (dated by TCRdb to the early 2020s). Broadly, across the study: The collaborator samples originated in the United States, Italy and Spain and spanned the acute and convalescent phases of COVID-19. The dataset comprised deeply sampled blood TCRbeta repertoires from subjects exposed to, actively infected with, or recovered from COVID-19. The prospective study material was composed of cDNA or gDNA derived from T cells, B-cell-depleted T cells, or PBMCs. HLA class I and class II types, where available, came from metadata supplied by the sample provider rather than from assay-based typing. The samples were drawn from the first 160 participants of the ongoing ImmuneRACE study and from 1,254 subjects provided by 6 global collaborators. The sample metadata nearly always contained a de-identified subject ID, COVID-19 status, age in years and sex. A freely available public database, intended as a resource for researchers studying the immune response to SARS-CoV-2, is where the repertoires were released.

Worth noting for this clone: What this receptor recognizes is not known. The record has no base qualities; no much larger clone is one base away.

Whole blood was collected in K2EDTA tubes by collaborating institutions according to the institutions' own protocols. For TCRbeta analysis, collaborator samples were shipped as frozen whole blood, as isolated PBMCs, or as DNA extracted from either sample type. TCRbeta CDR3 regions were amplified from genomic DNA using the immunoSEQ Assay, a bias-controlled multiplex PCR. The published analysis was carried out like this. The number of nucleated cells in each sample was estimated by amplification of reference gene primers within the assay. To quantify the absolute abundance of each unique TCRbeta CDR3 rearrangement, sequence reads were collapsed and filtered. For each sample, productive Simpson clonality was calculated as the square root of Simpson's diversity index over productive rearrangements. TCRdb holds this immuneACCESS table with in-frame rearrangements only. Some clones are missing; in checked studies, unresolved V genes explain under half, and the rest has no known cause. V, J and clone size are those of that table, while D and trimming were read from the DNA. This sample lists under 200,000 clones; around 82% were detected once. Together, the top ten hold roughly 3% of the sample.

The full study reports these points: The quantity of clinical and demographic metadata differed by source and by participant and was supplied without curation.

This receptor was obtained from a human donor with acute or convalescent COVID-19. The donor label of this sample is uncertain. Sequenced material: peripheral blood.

Here is the DNA: TGCGCCAGCAGCTTGGAGATCAGAGGGGGTAATGAAAAACTGTTTTTT. Protein translation: CASSLEIRGGNEKLFF. In this chain, TRBV5-1 is recombined with TRBJ1-4; perhaps TRBD1 is the D gene, with 6 bases matching. The CDR3, cysteine through phenylalanine, is 16 amino acids long. Only CDR3 DNA is held: 48 bases, read in frame from base 1. CDR1 and CDR2, looked up from the germline V gene, are SGHRS and YFSETQ. V drops 0 bases and J drops 4 bases, leaving 13 bases in between.